The rows below give T cell receptor beta chains drawn from one sample of a study of T cells in Graves' hyperthyroidism and ophthalmopathy. TCRdb passed the multiplex PCR reads through MiXCR, listing each CDR3 protein once. This repertoire shows approximately 740,000 distinct CDR3 sequences, approximately 15% found once; its top ten account for roughly a tenth. Source material: blood. Receptors originate from a woman aged 18-29 years with Graves' hyperthyroidism. Each CDR3 is given with its conserved first and last residue. Each record gives: clone size, CDR3 length, J gene, V gene, D gene, CDR3 protein, CDR3 DNA. D genes are given only for firm matches. Some rows have no size entry. The others give once, few or many, or a class for an expanded clone.

clone size: -
CDR3 length: 14
J gene: TRBJ2-1
V gene: TRBV15
D gene: TRBD2
CDR3 protein: CATSRERTSGRKFF
CDR3 DNA: TGTGCCACCAGCAGGGAAAGGACTAGCGGGAGGAAGTTCTTC

clone size: many
CDR3 length: 14
J gene: TRBJ2-3
V gene: TRBV5-1
D gene: -
CDR3 protein: CASSSPALGVTQYF
CDR3 DNA: TGCGCCAGCAGCTCCCCAGCCCTGGGAGTTACGCAGTATTTT

clone size: many
CDR3 length: 15
J gene: TRBJ1-2
V gene: TRBV2
D gene: -
CDR3 protein: CASRPDSSFNYGYTF
CDR3 DNA: TGTGCCAGCAGACCTGACAGTTCCTTTAACTATGGCTACACCTTC

clone size: -
CDR3 length: 16
J gene: TRBJ2-3
V gene: TRBV5-4
D gene: -
CDR3 protein: CASSLRQLSSTDTQYF
CDR3 DNA: TGTGCCAGCAGCCTACGACAGCTATCTAGCACAGATACGCAGTATTTT

clone size: -
CDR3 length: 14
J gene: TRBJ1-1
V gene: TRBV7-9
D gene: -
CDR3 protein: CASSLTGWSAEAFF
CDR3 DNA: TGTGCCAGCAGCTTGACCGGTTGGTCTGCTGAAGCTTTCTTT

clone size: -
CDR3 length: 14
J gene: TRBJ2-5
V gene: TRBV3-1
D gene: -
CDR3 protein: CATQTRGHQETQYF
CDR3 DNA: TGTGCCACCCAGACCCGGGGCCACCAAGAGACCCAGTACTTC

clone size: many
CDR3 length: 11
J gene: TRBJ2-5
V gene: TRBV12-3/TRBV12-4
D gene: -
CDR3 protein: CASSLTETQYF
CDR3 DNA: TGTGCCAGCAGTCTCACTGAGACCCAGTACTTC

clone size: -
CDR3 length: 14
J gene: TRBJ2-7
V gene: TRBV27
D gene: TRBD1
CDR3 protein: CASRTGTGLYEQYF
CDR3 DNA: TGTGCCAGCAGGACCGGGACAGGGTTGTACGAGCAGTACTTC

clone size: -
CDR3 length: 14
J gene: TRBJ1-5
V gene: TRBV12-3/TRBV12-4
D gene: -
CDR3 protein: CASSNYRAQQPQHF
CDR3 DNA: TGTGCCAGCAGTAACTACAGGGCACAACAGCCCCAGCATTTT

clone size: many
CDR3 length: 14
J gene: TRBJ1-1
V gene: TRBV28
D gene: -
CDR3 protein: CASCLQGFNTEAFF
CDR3 DNA: TGTGCCAGCTGCCTGCAGGGGTTTAACACTGAAGCTTTCTTT

clone size: -
CDR3 length: 19
J gene: TRBJ1-4
V gene: TRBV18
D gene: -
CDR3 protein: CASSPERTRASRTNEKLFF
CDR3 DNA: TGTGCCAGCTCACCAGAGCGGACAAGGGCTTCTAGAACTAATGAAAAACTGTTTTTT

clone size: few
CDR3 length: 14
J gene: TRBJ2-7
V gene: TRBV2
D gene: -
CDR3 protein: CASSESAGIYEQYF
CDR3 DNA: TGTGCCAGCAGTGAATCTGCGGGAATCTACGAGCAGTACTTC

clone size: many
CDR3 length: 15
J gene: TRBJ2-1
V gene: TRBV7-3
D gene: -
CDR3 protein: CASSRGGGPLNEQFF
CDR3 DNA: TGTGCCAGCAGCCGAGGGGGAGGGCCCTTAAATGAGCAGTTCTTC

clone size: few
CDR3 length: 13
J gene: TRBJ2-3
V gene: TRBV20-1
D gene: -
CDR3 protein: CSARSGFTDTQYF
CDR3 DNA: TGCAGTGCCCGTTCCGGGTTCACAGATACGCAGTATTTT

clone size: -
CDR3 length: 15
J gene: TRBJ2-1
V gene: TRBV28
D gene: TRBD2
CDR3 protein: CASSNELAGPYEQFF
CDR3 DNA: TGTGCCAGCAGCAATGAACTAGCGGGCCCCTACGAGCAGTTCTTC

clone size: many
CDR3 length: 17
J gene: TRBJ2-1
V gene: TRBV11-2
D gene: TRBD2
CDR3 protein: CASSGLGSEAGNNEQFF
CDR3 DNA: TGTGCCAGCAGCGGGCTGGGTAGTGAAGCGGGAAACAATGAGCAGTTCTTC

clone size: many
CDR3 length: 15
J gene: TRBJ2-7
V gene: TRBV7-2
D gene: TRBD1
CDR3 protein: CASSPPGGAGFEQYF
CDR3 DNA: TGTGCCAGCAGCCCCCCAGGGGGCGCGGGTTTCGAGCAGTACTTC

clone size: -
CDR3 length: 13
J gene: TRBJ2-5
V gene: TRBV24-1
D gene: -
CDR3 protein: CATSDFVGETQYF
CDR3 DNA: TGTGCCACCAGTGATTTTGTCGGAGAGACCCAGTACTTC

clone size: many
CDR3 length: 17
J gene: TRBJ2-3
V gene: TRBV7-2
D gene: -
CDR3 protein: CASSLARVAPITDTQYF
CDR3 DNA: TGTGCCAGCAGCTTAGCGCGGGTAGCGCCCATCACAGATACGCAGTATTTT

clone size: -
CDR3 length: 16
J gene: TRBJ1-1
V gene: TRBV11-2
D gene: -
CDR3 protein: CASSSLSGGWNTEAFF
CDR3 DNA: TGTGCCAGCAGCTCCCTTTCCGGGGGGTGGAACACTGAAGCTTTCTTT

clone size: -
CDR3 length: 13
J gene: TRBJ2-3
V gene: TRBV20-1
D gene: TRBD1
CDR3 protein: CSARTGGVDTQYF
CDR3 DNA: TGCAGTGCTCGGACAGGGGGCGTAGATACGCAGTATTTT

clone size: few
CDR3 length: 15
J gene: TRBJ1-2
V gene: TRBV4-3
D gene: -
CDR3 protein: CASSPRRHPGYGYTF
CDR3 DNA: TGCGCCAGCAGCCCTCGGAGGCATCCGGGCTATGGCTACACCTTC

clone size: many
CDR3 length: 13
J gene: TRBJ2-7
V gene: TRBV7-9
D gene: -
CDR3 protein: CASSFPTYYEQYF
CDR3 DNA: TGTGCCAGCAGCTTTCCGACCTACTACGAGCAGTACTTC

clone size: many
CDR3 length: 17
J gene: TRBJ2-1
V gene: TRBV12-3/TRBV12-4
D gene: TRBD2
CDR3 protein: CASSLGARSGSKNEQFF
CDR3 DNA: TGTGCCAGCAGCCTCGGGGCACGGAGCGGGAGTAAAAATGAGCAGTTCTTC

clone size: many
CDR3 length: 17
J gene: TRBJ1-1
V gene: TRBV11-1
D gene: TRBD1
CDR3 protein: CASSLQSGTGGFAEAFF
CDR3 DNA: TGTGCCAGCAGCTTACAATCCGGGACAGGGGGGTTCGCTGAAGCTTTCTTT

clone size: few
CDR3 length: 13
J gene: TRBJ2-1
V gene: TRBV12-3/TRBV12-4
D gene: -
CDR3 protein: CASRDNTYNEQFF
CDR3 DNA: TGTGCCAGCAGGGACAACACCTACAATGAGCAGTTCTTC

clone size: few
CDR3 length: 15
J gene: TRBJ2-7
V gene: TRBV7-2
D gene: -
CDR3 protein: CASSHRQNRGYEQYF
CDR3 DNA: TGTGCCAGCAGCCACCGACAGAATCGTGGCTACGAGCAGTACTTC

clone size: -
CDR3 length: 19
J gene: TRBJ2-1
V gene: TRBV7-8
D gene: TRBD2
CDR3 protein: CASSPRGYASGRSYNEQFF
CDR3 DNA: TGTGCCAGCAGCCCGCGGGGATATGCTAGCGGGAGGTCCTACAATGAGCAGTTCTTC

clone size: few
CDR3 length: 17
J gene: TRBJ2-3
V gene: TRBV5-8
D gene: TRBD2
CDR3 protein: CASSLRNLAGGPDTQYF
CDR3 DNA: TGTGCCAGCAGCTTGAGGAATCTAGCGGGAGGGCCAGATACGCAGTATTTT

clone size: many
CDR3 length: 14
J gene: TRBJ2-1
V gene: TRBV30
D gene: TRBD2
CDR3 protein: CAWTGTSSYNEQFF
CDR3 DNA: TGTGCCTGGACCGGGACTAGCAGTTACAATGAGCAGTTCTTC

clone size: -
CDR3 length: 15
J gene: TRBJ2-7
V gene: TRBV25-1
D gene: -
CDR3 protein: CASSELASPVYEQYF
CDR3 DNA: TGTGCCAGCAGTGAATTAGCCTCCCCTGTCTACGAGCAGTACTTC

clone size: -
CDR3 length: 14
J gene: TRBJ1-4
V gene: TRBV18
D gene: TRBD1
CDR3 protein: CASSPDRVREKLFF
CDR3 DNA: TGTGCCAGCTCACCGGACAGGGTTCGTGAAAAACTGTTTTTT

clone size: few
CDR3 length: 15
J gene: TRBJ2-2
V gene: TRBV20-1
D gene: -
CDR3 protein: CSASFVVGTTGELFF
CDR3 DNA: TGCAGTGCTAGTTTCGTGGTTGGGACTACCGGGGAGCTGTTTTTT

clone size: -
CDR3 length: 18
J gene: TRBJ2-2
V gene: TRBV4-3
D gene: TRBD1
CDR3 protein: CASKQIMLGTGDAGELFF
CDR3 DNA: TGCGCCAGCAAACAGATAATGCTAGGGACAGGGGATGCCGGGGAGCTGTTTTTT

clone size: many
CDR3 length: 15
J gene: TRBJ2-5
V gene: TRBV11-2
D gene: -
CDR3 protein: CASSLDPLVAETQYF
CDR3 DNA: TGTGCCAGCAGCTTAGACCCGCTAGTAGCGGAGACCCAGTACTTC

clone size: many
CDR3 length: 16
J gene: TRBJ2-1
V gene: TRBV3-1
D gene: -
CDR3 protein: CASSQVWDQFYNEQFF
CDR3 DNA: TGTGCCAGCAGCCAAGTCTGGGACCAATTCTACAATGAGCAGTTCTTC

clone size: many
CDR3 length: 15
J gene: TRBJ2-3
V gene: TRBV12-3/TRBV12-4
D gene: TRBD1
CDR3 protein: CASSLGQGAKDTQYF
CDR3 DNA: TGTGCCAGCAGTTTAGGGCAGGGGGCAAAAGATACGCAGTATTTT

clone size: -
CDR3 length: 13
J gene: TRBJ1-2
V gene: TRBV7-9
D gene: -
CDR3 protein: CALQGQGGYGYTF
CDR3 DNA: TGTGCCCTCCAGGGGCAGGGAGGGTATGGCTACACCTTC

clone size: many
CDR3 length: 16
J gene: TRBJ1-3
V gene: TRBV20-1
D gene: -
CDR3 protein: CSAREGSVSSGNTIYF
CDR3 DNA: TGCAGTGCTAGAGAAGGTAGCGTTTCTTCTGGAAACACCATATATTTT

clone size: -
CDR3 length: 13
J gene: TRBJ2-5
V gene: TRBV6-2/TRBV6-3
D gene: -
CDR3 protein: CASRAVLQETQYF
CDR3 DNA: TGTGCCAGCAGGGCAGTGCTCCAAGAGACCCAGTACTTC

clone size: many
CDR3 length: 13
J gene: TRBJ2-4
V gene: TRBV28
D gene: TRBD1
CDR3 protein: CASSLTGKNIQYF
CDR3 DNA: TGTGCCAGCTCGTTGACAGGGAAAAACATTCAGTACTTC

clone size: -
CDR3 length: 14
J gene: TRBJ2-1
V gene: TRBV7-8
D gene: -
CDR3 protein: CASSRLGKYNEQFF
CDR3 DNA: TGTGCCAGCAGCCGACTAGGAAAATACAATGAGCAGTTCTTC

clone size: -
CDR3 length: 16
J gene: TRBJ2-5
V gene: TRBV20-1
D gene: TRBD2
CDR3 protein: CSARRPVAGEGETQYF
CDR3 DNA: TGCAGTGCTCGACGCCCGGTAGCGGGGGAGGGAGAGACCCAGTACTTC

clone size: many
CDR3 length: 15
J gene: TRBJ2-3
V gene: TRBV12-3/TRBV12-4
D gene: -
CDR3 protein: CASRFGTALRSTQYF
CDR3 DNA: TGTGCCAGCAGATTTGGGACTGCCCTCCGTTCCACGCAGTATTTT

clone size: many
CDR3 length: 15
J gene: TRBJ2-1
V gene: TRBV7-2
D gene: TRBD2
CDR3 protein: CASSLDPAGYNEQFF
CDR3 DNA: TGTGCCAGCAGCTTAGATCCAGCGGGGTACAATGAGCAGTTCTTC

clone size: -
CDR3 length: 15
J gene: TRBJ2-3
V gene: TRBV20-1
D gene: -
CDR3 protein: CSAPSAGRATDTQYF
CDR3 DNA: TGCAGTGCACCCTCGGCGGGAAGAGCCACAGATACGCAGTATTTT

clone size: few
CDR3 length: 15
J gene: TRBJ2-2
V gene: TRBV7-3
D gene: TRBD1
CDR3 protein: CASSLQGAGTGELFF
CDR3 DNA: TGTGCCAGCAGCTTACAGGGGGCAGGGACCGGGGAGCTGTTTTTT

clone size: many
CDR3 length: 20
J gene: TRBJ2-7
V gene: TRBV11-2
D gene: TRBD2
CDR3 protein: CASSIRGTSGSVPSSYEQYF
CDR3 DNA: TGTGCCAGCAGCATACGTGGGACTAGCGGGTCCGTACCTAGCTCCTACGAGCAGTACTTC

clone size: few
CDR3 length: 16
J gene: TRBJ2-2
V gene: TRBV5-1
D gene: -
CDR3 protein: CASSFSTGLNTGELFF
CDR3 DNA: TGCGCCAGCAGCTTCAGCACAGGTTTGAACACCGGGGAGCTGTTTTTT

clone size: -
CDR3 length: 16
J gene: TRBJ2-7
V gene: TRBV12-3/TRBV12-4
D gene: TRBD2
CDR3 protein: CASSPKPSGRTYEQYF
CDR3 DNA: TGTGCCAGCAGTCCCAAACCTAGCGGGAGGACGTACGAGCAGTACTTC

clone size: few
CDR3 length: 11
J gene: TRBJ1-4
V gene: TRBV20-1
D gene: -
CDR3 protein: CSLDKGRKLFF
CDR3 DNA: TGCAGCCTAGATAAGGGGAGAAAACTGTTTTTT

clone size: many
CDR3 length: 14
J gene: TRBJ1-1
V gene: TRBV28
D gene: -
CDR3 protein: CASSLSVGVPGAFF
CDR3 DNA: TGTGCCAGCAGTTTATCGGTTGGGGTCCCCGGAGCTTTCTTT

clone size: many
CDR3 length: 16
J gene: TRBJ1-5
V gene: TRBV27
D gene: -
CDR3 protein: CASSPGLQFSNQPQHF
CDR3 DNA: TGTGCCAGCAGTCCGGGTCTCCAGTTTAGCAATCAGCCCCAGCATTTT

clone size: -
CDR3 length: 15
J gene: TRBJ1-1
V gene: TRBV4-1
D gene: TRBD1
CDR3 protein: CASSQDRGVSTEAFF
CDR3 DNA: TGCGCCAGCAGCCAGGACAGGGGAGTAAGCACTGAAGCTTTCTTT

clone size: many
CDR3 length: 19
J gene: TRBJ2-2
V gene: TRBV27
D gene: TRBD2
CDR3 protein: CASSSVTAVAGLNTGELFF
CDR3 DNA: TGTGCCAGCAGCAGCGTTACTGCAGTAGCGGGTTTGAACACCGGGGAGCTGTTTTTT

clone size: many
CDR3 length: 15
J gene: TRBJ1-5
V gene: TRBV5-1
D gene: TRBD1
CDR3 protein: CASSLETGGNQPQHF
CDR3 DNA: TGCGCCAGCAGCTTGGAAACAGGGGGCAATCAGCCCCAGCATTTT

clone size: -
CDR3 length: 16
J gene: TRBJ1-2
V gene: TRBV7-2
D gene: -
CDR3 protein: CASSLELVGDLSRYTF
CDR3 DNA: TGTGCCAGCAGCTTAGAGTTGGTAGGAGATCTCAGCCGCTACACCTTC

clone size: few
CDR3 length: 17
J gene: TRBJ2-1
V gene: TRBV14
D gene: -
CDR3 protein: CASSQWSGTSSYNEQFF
CDR3 DNA: TGTGCCAGCAGCCAATGGTCCGGGACAAGCTCCTACAATGAGCAGTTCTTC